This is a list of T cell receptor beta chains from one sample in a study of blood T cells in healthy people across ages. Each CDR3 protein gets one entry after TCRdb re-called the 5' RACE reads with MiXCR. The sample lists approximately 880,000 distinct CDR3 sequences; about 48% were seen once. Sequencing input: blood. These receptors came from a man aged 25 to 40 in good health. The CDR3 runs from the conserved cysteine through the conserved F or W. D genes are given only for firm matches. Size values are once, few and many counts, or a class for expanded clones, and some rows have none.

>TRBJ2-3|.|TRBV20-1|few
TGCAGTGCTAGAGATAGCGGTAGCACAGATACGCAGTATTTT
CSARDSGSTDTQYF
>TRBJ2-7|.|TRBV6-5|few
TGTGCCAGCAGCACCCACCCCTACGAGCAGTACTTC
CASSTHPYEQYF
>TRBJ2-3|.|TRBV20-1|few
TGCAGTGCTAGAGTATTGGCCCGCGGAGATACGCAGTATTTT
CSARVLARGDTQYF
>TRBJ1-2|.|TRBV7-9|.
TGTGCCAGCAGCCAATTTCAGGATTATGGCTACACCTTC
CASSQFQDYGYTF
>TRBJ2-7|.|TRBV6-5|.
TGTGCCAGCAGAAATTTCTACGAGCAGTACTTC
CASRNFYEQYF
>TRBJ2-7|TRBD1|TRBV20-1|.
TGCAGTGCTAGCAGGCAGGGGGAATTCGACGAGCAGTACTTC
CSASRQGEFDEQYF
>TRBJ2-5|.|TRBV20-1|few
TGCAGTGCTAGAGTGGGTGTTAGATCGGAGACCCAGTACTTC
CSARVGVRSETQYF
>TRBJ1-5|TRBD1|TRBV5-6|.
TGTGCCAGCAGCCAGACAGGGCTCGTTAATCAGCCCCAGCATTTT
CASSQTGLVNQPQHF
>TRBJ2-7|TRBD2|TRBV27|many
TGTGCCAGCAGTCGTTTAGCGGGGAGCTCCTACGAGCAGTACTTC
CASSRLAGSSYEQYF
>TRBJ2-7|TRBD1|TRBV5-1|.
TGCGCCAGCAGCTTGACGGGACAGGGGGACCACGAGCAGTACTTC
CASSLTGQGDHEQYF
>TRBJ2-3|TRBD2|TRBV29-1|once
TGCAGCGTTGAACTAGCGGCCCGAGGGATTAGAGATACGCAGTATTTT
CSVELAARGIRDTQYF
>TRBJ2-7|TRBD2|TRBV4-2|.
TGTGCCAGCAGCCCGGCCCCTAGCGGGGGGCCTAGCTCCTACGAGCAGTACTTC
CASSPAPSGGPSSYEQYF
>TRBJ2-1|.|TRBV6-2/TRBV6-3|.
TGTGCCAGCAGACCGGACACGGCCACCTACAATGAGCTGTTCTTC
CASRPDTATYNELFF
>TRBJ1-1|.|TRBV5-1|.
TGCGCCAGCAGAGTAGACCCGGCGAACACTGAAGCTTTCTTT
CASRVDPANTEAFF
>TRBJ2-1|TRBD1|TRBV24-1|.
TGTGCCACCAGTGATTTGGCGGGACAGGGGAGCGATGAGCAGTTCTTC
CATSDLAGQGSDEQFF
>TRBJ1-5|.|TRBV21-1|once
TGTGCCAGCATGCCCAGGACAGGGTCTGAAAAAAGCAATCAGCCCCAGCATTTT
CASMPRTGSEKSNQPQHF
>TRBJ1-2|.|TRBV7-9|.
TGTGCCAGCAGTCTCGCATACTCCGGCTACACCTTC
CASSLAYSGYTF
>TRBJ2-7|.|TRBV7-2|few
TGTGCCAGCAGCTTACGGGGGCCCCCGTACGAGCAGTACTTC
CASSLRGPPYEQYF
>TRBJ1-1|.|TRBV4-3|few
TGCGCCAGCAGCCAAGGGCGGGGATTGACTGAAGCTTTCTTT
CASSQGRGLTEAFF
>TRBJ2-4|.|TRBV28|few
TGTGCCAGCAGTTCCCCCGGGACCAAAAACATTCAGTACTTC
CASSSPGTKNIQYF
>TRBJ2-1|TRBD2|TRBV6-2/TRBV6-3|.
TGTGCCAGCAGTTACTCGGGTCTAGCGGGGATCTACAATGAGCAGTTCTTC
CASSYSGLAGIYNEQFF
>TRBJ1-2|TRBD1|TRBV20-1|.
TGCAGTGCTCGCGGCCGGGACAGTGCTAACTATGGCTACACCTTC
CSARGRDSANYGYTF
>TRBJ1-1|.|TRBV5-1|.
TGCGCCAGCAGCTTGGACGGCGGGAGGCGGCTAGACACTGAAGCTTTCTTT
CASSLDGGRRLDTEAFF
>TRBJ2-1|TRBD2|TRBV9|.
TGTGCCAGCAGCGTTACTAGCGGGTACTACAATGAGCAGTTCTTC
CASSVTSGYYNEQFF
>TRBJ2-5|TRBD2|TRBV20-1|.
TGCAGTGCTGCAACTAGCGGGGGACTTCGGGAGACCCAGTACTTC
CSAATSGGLRETQYF
>TRBJ2-7|.|TRBV27|.
TGTGGCAGCAGTCCAGGGGGACCCGGGGGCTACGAGCAGTACTTC
CGSSPGGPGGYEQYF
>TRBJ2-5|.|TRBV7-2|few
TGTGCCAGCAGACCCGACTACACCCAAGAGACCCAGTACTTC
CASRPDYTQETQYF
>TRBJ2-7|.|TRBV7-2|.
TGTGCCAGCAGCCAGATGGGCCAGGCCTACGAGCAGTACTTC
CASSQMGQAYEQYF
>TRBJ2-3|.|TRBV6-1|.
TGTGCCAGCAGTGGGACAATAGATACGCAGTATTTT
CASSGTIDTQYF
>TRBJ1-2|TRBD1|TRBV10-3|.
TGTGCCATCAGTGAGTCGGAAACAGGGGGCCGCGGCTACACCTTC
CAISESETGGRGYTF
>TRBJ1-6|.|TRBV5-1|few
TGCGCCAGCAGCTTGGATCGACAAAATAATTCACCCCTCCACTTT
CASSLDRQNNSPLHF
>TRBJ1-1|TRBD1|TRBV5-1|few
TGCGCCAGCAGCGCGGGACAGCCTCTGGTCACTGAAGCTTTCTTT
CASSAGQPLVTEAFF
>TRBJ2-7|.|TRBV27|.
TGTGCCAGCAGTTTAAAAGTCTCCTACGAGCAGTACTTC
CASSLKVSYEQYF
>TRBJ2-7|.|TRBV7-2|few
TGTGCCAGCAGCTTAACACAGGTTTGCGAGCAGTACTTC
CASSLTQVCEQYF
>TRBJ2-7|.|TRBV5-1|.
TGCGCCAGCAGCTTACCAGGGGGGAACCACGAGCAGTACTTC
CASSLPGGNHEQYF
>TRBJ1-2|.|TRBV11-2|.
TGTGCCAGCAGCTTAGCAGGGTGGAGTGGCTACACCTTC
CASSLAGWSGYTF
>TRBJ2-3|.|TRBV11-1|once
TGTGCCAGCAGCCAACGGCCGAATACGCAGTATTTT
CASSQRPNTQYF
>TRBJ2-1|TRBD2|TRBV20-1|.
TGCAGTGTACCAGAGCGGGGGCGGGTAAATGAGCAGTTCTTC
CSVPERGRVNEQFF
>TRBJ1-1|TRBD1|TRBV27|.
TGTGCCAGCAGCCCCGGGACAGGGGTTGGGAGCACTGAAGCTTTCTTT
CASSPGTGVGSTEAFF
>TRBJ1-2|.|TRBV13|.
TGTGCCAGCAGCAGACCTATTCCTGGTAACTATGGCTACACCTTC
CASSRPIPGNYGYTF
>TRBJ2-5|TRBD1|TRBV10-3|few
TGTGCCATCAGATCGACAGGGCAAGAGACCCAGTACTTC
CAIRSTGQETQYF
>TRBJ2-1|.|TRBV12-3/TRBV12-4|.
TGTGCCAGCAGTTTTATGGGGACTGGAGGAAACAATGAGCAGTTCTTC
CASSFMGTGGNNEQFF
>TRBJ2-7|.|TRBV3-1|.
TGTGCCAGCAGCGTCCGACAGGAAGAGCAGTACTTC
CASSVRQEEQYF